The rows below give T cell receptor beta chains drawn from one sample of a study of regulatory T cells in long-lasting Graves disease. A single record per CDR3 protein comes from TCRdb applying MiXCR to the multiplex PCR reads. In the table there are 440,000 or so distinct CDR3 sequences, 15% to 20% of which are singletons. This sample also appeared in a second study, on T cells in Graves' hyperthyroidism and ophthalmopathy.

Sequencing used peripheral blood mononuclear cells (PBMCs), obtained at new diagnosis, from a patient treated with antithyroid drugs. The receptor set was obtained from a woman aged 30 to 39 with Graves disease. The CDR3 runs from the conserved cysteine through the conserved F or W. D genes are given only for firm matches. The size of a clone is reported for some rows only, either as once, few or many, or as a class for expanded clones.

d_gene,j_gene,abundance,v_gene,CDR3nt,CDR3aa
.,TRBJ1-2,many,TRBV28,TGTGCCAGCAGTTTAAATTCCTATGGCTACACCTTC,CASSLNSYGYTF
.,TRBJ1-3,.,TRBV6-1,TGTGCCAGCAGTGGCGTAGGGAGCCAGTCTGGAAACACCATATATTTT,CASSGVGSQSGNTIYF
.,TRBJ1-2,many,TRBV2,TGTGCCAGCAGTGAAGCGGAGTATGGCTACACCTTC,CASSEAEYGYTF
.,TRBJ1-1,many,TRBV6-1,TGTGCCAGCAGGAGGGTCAGGGACACTGAAGCTTTCTTT,CASRRVRDTEAFF
TRBD2,TRBJ2-1,.,TRBV20-1,TGCAGTGCTAGAGAAGTATCGGGAGGGCAGTTCTTC,CSAREVSGGQFF
.,TRBJ2-2,.,TRBV4-1,TGCGCCAGCAGCCAAGATTCATTTAGTGGTTACAACTTGGCCGGGGAGCTGTTTTTT,CASSQDSFSGYNLAGELFF
TRBD1,TRBJ2-7,few,TRBV6-1,TGTGCCAGCAGACAGGGGATTATGTGGGAGCAGTACTTC,CASRQGIMWEQYF
TRBD1,TRBJ1-1,few,TRBV5-1,TGCGCCAGCAGGCCCGCCCCGACAGGGGCTCTTGTCGGTGAAGCTTTCTTT,CASRPAPTGALVGEAFF
TRBD1,TRBJ2-4,few,TRBV27,TGTGCCAGCAGTACGACAGGGGCCAAAAACATTCAGTACTTC,CASSTTGAKNIQYF
TRBD2,TRBJ2-7,many,TRBV29-1,TGCAGCGTTGAAGATACTAGCGGTTACGAGCAGTACTTC,CSVEDTSGYEQYF
.,TRBJ2-5,few,TRBV9,TGTGCCAGCAGCGGAATTAACAGGGAGGAGACCCAGTACTTC,CASSGINREETQYF
.,TRBJ2-3,.,TRBV7-9,TGTGCCAGCAGCCTCCACCTGACTACAGATACGCAGTATTTT,CASSLHLTTDTQYF
.,TRBJ2-6,many,TRBV6-1,TGTGCCAGCGCTTCTGGGGCCAACGTCCTGACTTTC,CASASGANVLTF
.,TRBJ2-3,many,TRBV11-2,TGTGCCAGCAGAGGGGACTCCAGCCGCACAGATACGCAGTATTTT,CASRGDSSRTDTQYF
.,TRBJ1-1,.,TRBV18,TGTGCCAGCTCACCTCCCGGGAGGGGTAACGGAGCTTTCTTT,CASSPPGRGNGAFF
.,TRBJ2-6,few,TRBV29-1,TGCAGCGTTGGAAGACAGAGAGGAAACTCTGGGGCCAACGTCCTGACTTTC,CSVGRQRGNSGANVLTF
TRBD2,TRBJ2-3,many,TRBV18,TGTGCCAGCCCCCGGGAGGGGGACGTCTTTGGAGATACGCAGTATTTT,CASPREGDVFGDTQYF
.,TRBJ1-2,many,TRBV4-1,TGCGCCAGCGTTTCAACCAAAGGTGGCTACACCTTC,CASVSTKGGYTF
.,TRBJ1-1,many,TRBV30,TGTGCCTGGACCCCTGGAGGCACTGAAGCTTTCTTT,CAWTPGGTEAFF
.,TRBJ2-7,few,TRBV15,TGTGCCACCAGCAGAGATAGGAACAGCTACGAGCAGTACTTC,CATSRDRNSYEQYF
.,TRBJ2-3,few,TRBV14,TGTGCCAGCAGCCAAGAAAGAACAGGGTGGAATACGCAGTATTTT,CASSQERTGWNTQYF
.,TRBJ2-1,many,TRBV12-3/TRBV12-4,TGTGCCAGCAGTTTCGGGCAGGGACCCTACAATGAGCAGTTCTTC,CASSFGQGPYNEQFF
.,TRBJ1-2,many,TRBV30,TGTGCCTGGAGGGGCCCAAGGACAGCTCTTAACTATGGCTACACCTTC,CAWRGPRTALNYGYTF
.,TRBJ2-1,many,TRBV20-1,TGCAGTGCTAGAGGAGCTGCCGACAATGAGCAGTTCTTC,CSARGAADNEQFF
.,TRBJ2-1,many,TRBV13,TGTGCCAGCAGGCTAATAATGGGGGGCCTCTACAATGAGCAGTTCTTC,CASRLIMGGLYNEQFF
TRBD2,TRBJ2-5,many,TRBV10-3,TGTGCCATCAGTGAGTCCGGCGGACTAGCGGGATGGGAGACCCAGTACTTC,CAISESGGLAGWETQYF
.,TRBJ2-7,many,TRBV7-2,TGTGCCAGCAGCTTATCCCCGACAGGCGTCGTTTTTAGCTCCTACGAGCAGTACTTC,CASSLSPTGVVFSSYEQYF
.,TRBJ1-4,few,TRBV6-5,TGTGCCAGCAGTTACGGGGGCAATAATGAAAAACTGTTTTTT,CASSYGGNNEKLFF
TRBD1,TRBJ2-7,.,TRBV6-9,TGTGCCAGCAGTTACTTGGGACAGGCGACCTACGAGCAGTACTTC,CASSYLGQATYEQYF
TRBD2,TRBJ2-1,few,TRBV19,TGTGCCAGTAGTCAACGGGGGTTACTAGCGGGAGCCCGGGAGGGTGAGCAGTTCTTC,CASSQRGLLAGAREGEQFF
.,TRBJ2-7,many,TRBV7-2,TGTGCCAGCAGCTTACGCGAGCAGTACTTC,CASSLREQYF
TRBD2,TRBJ2-5,many,TRBV28,TGTGCCAGCAGTTTAACCCTGGGACTAGCGGGAGATAAGGGGGAGACCCAGTACTTC,CASSLTLGLAGDKGETQYF
TRBD2,TRBJ2-1,many,TRBV20-1,TGCAGTGGATTAGCGGGGGCGGGTGAGCAGTTCTTC,CSGLAGAGEQFF
TRBD2,TRBJ2-3,.,TRBV5-4,TGTGCCAGCAGCTTGGACCCGGGAGGAGGCACAGATACGCAGTATTTT,CASSLDPGGGTDTQYF
.,TRBJ2-5,few,TRBV11-1,TGTGCCAGCAGCTTCGAGGGAGTCCGGGAGACCCAGTACTTC,CASSFEGVRETQYF
TRBD1,TRBJ2-4,.,TRBV25-1,TGTGCCAGCAGTGAAAAGAGAGGGACAGGGAACATTCAGTACTTC,CASSEKRGTGNIQYF
TRBD1,TRBJ1-5,.,TRBV6-2/TRBV6-3,TGTGCCAGCAGTGGAACCTCCCGACAGGGGCCCCATAGCAATCAGCCCCAGCATTTT,CASSGTSRQGPHSNQPQHF
.,TRBJ2-7,many,TRBV5-1,TGCGCCAGCAAATGGGAGTCCTCCTACGAGCAGTACTTC,CASKWESSYEQYF
.,TRBJ1-1,many,TRBV30,TGTGCCTGGAGAATGAGCACTGAAGCTTTCTTT,CAWRMSTEAFF
TRBD1,TRBJ1-2,many,TRBV28,TGTGCCAGCAGTTCAATTTTCTCACAGGGGGACGGCTACACCTTC,CASSSIFSQGDGYTF
.,TRBJ1-2,many,TRBV6-1,TGTGCCAGCAGTGCTGAGGGGGGAATTCGTAACTATGGCTACACCTTC,CASSAEGGIRNYGYTF
.,TRBJ2-1,many,TRBV5-6,TGTGCCAGCACCAAGCAGGTTGGAGATGAGCAGTTCTTC,CASTKQVGDEQFF